Following are 10 T cell receptor beta chains from one sample sequenced in a study of response to subunit inactivated influenza vaccine. TCRdb reprocessed the RT-PCR reads via MiXCR and lists one record per CDR3 protein. The sample contains hundreds of thousands of distinct CDR3 sequences, roughly 13% of which appear only once. Sequences were derived from PBMCs from blood, sampled more than 35 days after vaccination. Receptor source: a man in his forties or fifties who received an inactivated influenza vaccine.

The V and J genes are TRBV29-1 and TRBJ2-5; 8 positions agree with TRBD2. CDR3 length equals 13 residues. In germline, CDR1 is SQVTM, CDR2 ANQGSEA. Trimming at V came to 3 bases and at J to 2 bases, leaving 2 bases not matched to a gene. The CDR3 region is CSVERGAQETQYF. The DNA of the CDR3 is TGCAGCGTTGAGCGGGGGGCGCAAGAGACCCAGTACTTC.

This clonotype was seen many times. This chain links TRBV13 with TRBJ2-3; 7 bases are shared with TRBD2. V shed 3 bases, J shed 4 bases, and the junction held 4 bases outside the gene matches. This CDR3 region has 14 residues. Per the germline V gene, CDR1 is PRHDT and CDR2 is FYEKMQ (reference sequence). Written as DNA, the CDR3 is TGTGCCAGCAGCTTTGGACTAGGGGCAGATACGCAGTATTTT. It encodes CASSFGLGADTQYF.

This clonotype was found many times. This chain connects TRBV5-1 to TRBJ1-1, with 7 bases aligning to TRBD1. CDR3 length: 15 residues. V was pared by 4 bases and J by 5 bases, with 11 bases of the junction left unmatched. In germline, CDR1 is SGHRS, CDR2 YFSETQ. The CDR3: CASSGGDRRRTEAFF. Here the CDR3 DNA reads TGCGCCAGCAGCGGCGGGGACAGAAGGAGGACTGAAGCTTTCTTT.

The V and J genes are TRBV5-8 and TRBJ1-2, with 7 bases aligning to TRBD1. Germline V gene lookup returns CDR1 SGHTS and CDR2 YDEGEE. CDR3 length: 16 residues. J gave up 8 bases and V 4 bases, and 17 bases lay outside the gene matches. For the CDR3, the DNA is TGTGCCAGCAGCGTAACAACCGGGACAGTCGTCCGCGGCTACACCTTC. Residues: CASSVTTGTVVRGYTF.

This clonotype was recorded a few times. The genes are TRBV9 and TRBJ2-1, with 11 nucleotides matching TRBD2. The V gene end was trimmed by 3 bases and the J gene end by 7 bases; junction bases not matched to a gene: 6. CDR3 length equals 15 residues. CDR1 SGDLS and CDR2 YYNGEE come from the germline V gene. The CDR3 reads CASSGSGRASNEQFF. CDR3 DNA: TGTGCCAGCAGCGGTAGCGGGAGGGCCAGTAATGAGCAGTTCTTC.

This chain uses TRBV4-3 with TRBJ2-7; D is possibly TRBD1 or TRBD2 (5 bases each). V lost 0 bases to trimming and J lost 6 bases, with 12 bases between them. Germline V lookup: CDR1 LGHNA, CDR2 YSLEER. The CDR3 contains 14 residues. The chain's CDR3 is CASSQDRSGLEQYF. The CDR3 nucleotides read TGCGCCAGCAGCCAAGATAGGTCGGGGCTCGAGCAGTACTTC.

In nucleotides, the CDR3 is TGTGCCAGCAGCTTGCGTCGGCAGAACTACGAGCAGTACTTC. It yields the protein CASSLRRQNYEQYF. The chain joins TRBV7-2 to TRBJ2-7; D remains ambiguous. The CDR3 contains 14 residues. The germline CDR1 and CDR2 sequences are SGHTA and FQGNSA. V was pared by 3 bases and J by 3 bases, with 12 bases between.

The rearrangement uses TRBV9 and TRBJ2-1; 7 nucleotides match TRBD2. V trimming: 0 bases; J trimming: 4 bases; junction bases outside the gene matches: 10. The CDR3 is 17 amino acids. Germline V CDR1 and CDR2: SGDLS, YYNGEE. DNA for the CDR3: TGTGCCAGCAGCGTAGCCCAGCGGGAAGGACCTTACAATGAGCAGTTCTTC. It codes for CASSVAQREGPYNEQFF.

Only a few counts were recorded for this clonotype. This sequence joins TRBV20-1 and TRBJ2-7, with TRBD1 as a possible D gene (5 bases). The CDR3 has 11 residues. Looked up from germline, CDR1 is DFQATT and CDR2 is SNEGSKA (reference sequence). Between the trimmed V and J ends, which lost 5 bases and 5 bases, there was a span of 10 bases. The CDR3 here is CSAGSGNEQYF. DNA for the CDR3: TGCAGTGCTGGCTCAGGGAACGAGCAGTACTTC.

This clonotype was seen at least ten times. The CDR3 DNA sequence: TGTGCCAGCAGTTTAACAGGGGGCGTCGGTCATCAGCCCCAGCATTTT. Amino acid sequence: CASSLTGGVGHQPQHF. This chain uses TRBV6-5 with TRBJ1-5; 9 positions match TRBD1. V shed 4 bases and J 5 bases; nucleotides not matched to a gene: 9. CDR1 and CDR2 from the germline V gene are MNHEY and SVGAGI. CDR3 size: 16 residues.